A single sample gave rise to the 27 T cell receptor beta chains below, sequenced in a study of cytomegalovirus exposure and HLA in healthy donors (dated by TCRdb to about 2017). Libraries were built with the immunoSEQ multiplex PCR assay. The multiplex PCR relied on a mix of 60 forward primers for TCR Vbeta segments and 13 reverse primers for TCR Jbeta segments. The table was pulled from immuneACCESS by TCRdb, which kept in-frame rearrangements only. Such tables lose some clones; where checked, under half of the loss comes from unresolved V genes, and the rest has no known cause. This sample has 70,000 to 95,000 clones in its table, and roughly 79% of those were observed once. About 2% of the sample is taken by the ten largest. The sequencing sample was made of PBMCs. The receptors stem from a woman between 25 and 40 years old in good health and CMV-seronegative.

This chain links TRBV5-6 with TRBJ2-1; 7 bases fit TRBD1. This CDR3 is built from 15 residues. The germline CDR1 and CDR2 sequences are SGHDT and YYEEEE. After removal of 6 bases from V and 0 bases from J, the junction contained 6 bases not matched to a gene. CDR3 bases: TGTGCCAGCAACCGGTGGGACAGCTCCTACAATGAGCAGTTCTTC. Amino acid sequence: CASNRWDSSYNEQFF. Variable domain in full (rest from reference TRBV5-6 and TRBJ2-1): DAGVTQSPTHLIKTRGQQVTLRCSPKSGHDTVSWYQQALGQGPQFIFQYYEEEERQRGNFPDRFSGHQFPNYSSELNVNALLLGDSALYLCASNRWDSSYNEQFFGPGTRLTVL.

This sequence joins TRBV9 and TRBJ2-5; possible D gene TRBD1, 5 bases. The assigned J gene may be wrong: the sequence end matches TRBJ2-7 better. CDR3 length: 16 residues. Germline V CDR1 and CDR2: SGDLS, YYNGEE. In DNA, the CDR3 is TGTGCCAGCAGCTCCCCCCTGACAGAAGCCAGATACGAGCAGTACTTC. Amino acid sequence: CASSSPLTEARYEQYF.

The V gene is TRBV28, the J gene TRBJ2-3, with TRBD2 matching over 10 bases. The CDR3 is made up of 15 amino acids. V lost 5 bases and J lost 2; bases outside the gene matches: 4. CDR1 MDHEN and CDR2 SYDVKM come from the germline V gene. The CDR3 protein is CASSRTSGYTDTQYF. The CDR3 DNA reads as TGTGCCAGCAGTCGGACTAGCGGTTACACAGATACGCAGTATTTT.

V usage is TRBV14 and J usage is TRBJ2-3; possible D gene TRBD2, 5 bases. With 6 bases removed from V and 4 bases from J, the gap between germline ends came to 17 bases. The CDR3 totals 15 residues. Germline values: CDR1 SGHDN, CDR2 FVKESK. CDR3 in amino acids: CASSALGSFSDTQYF. CDR3 in DNA: TGTGCCAGCAGTGCACTAGGTTCCTTTTCAGATACGCAGTATTTT.

This chain uses TRBV5-8 with TRBJ2-7; 8 bases map to TRBD2. Trimming removed 1 base from V and 4 bases from J; junction bases left unmatched: 4. The CDR3 has 14 amino acids. CDR1 and CDR2 from the germline V gene are SGHTS and YDEGEE. CDR3 sequence: CASSLRQREYEQYF. CDR3 in DNA: TGTGCCAGCAGCTTGAGACAGCGGGAGTACGAGCAGTACTTC.

The chain joins TRBV2 to TRBJ2-7, with 9 bases lining up with TRBD1. V was pared by 5 bases and J by 2 bases, with 7 bases of the junction left unmatched. This CDR3 has 15 amino acids. In germline, CDR1 is SNHLY, CDR2 FYNNEI. The DNA for the CDR3 is TGTGCCAGCAGTAAGGACAGGGGTGGGCCCTACGAGCAGTACTTC. This encodes CASSKDRGGPYEQYF.

This chain uses TRBV5-1 with TRBJ1-2; TRBD1 matches 9 bases. Trimming cost V 4 bases and J 2 bases; bases outside gene matches: 9. Germline CDR1 reads SGHRS; CDR2 reads YFSETQ. The CDR3 length is 16 residues. CDR3 sequence (DNA): TGCGCCAGCAGCCAGAATCCCGGGACAGGGAACTATGGCTACACCTTC. Protein sequence: CASSQNPGTGNYGYTF.

J is TRBJ2-2 and V is TRBV15; 10 positions match TRBD2. CDR1 and CDR2 (germline): LNHNV, YYDKDF (reference sequence). Trimming took 1 base from V and 8 from J; bases not matched to a gene: 7. The CDR3 is made up of 16 amino acids. The CDR3 spells CATSRAKASGSGELFF. DNA of the CDR3: TGTGCCACCAGCAGAGCAAAGGCTAGCGGGAGTGGGGAGCTGTTTTTT.

This rearrangement joins TRBV9 to TRBJ2-2, with 11 positions matching TRBD2. Germline V gene sequence: CDR1 SGDLS, CDR2 YYNGEE. The CDR3 runs 19 residues. With 4 bases clipped from V and 4 bases from J, the junction kept 15 bases outside the gene matches. The CDR3 region is CASSQSIIRLAGSTGELFF. DNA of the CDR3: TGTGCCAGCAGCCAATCGATCATAAGACTAGCGGGAAGCACCGGGGAGCTGTTTTTT.

V gene TRBV29-1 combines with J gene TRBJ2-1; TRBD1 matches at 10 bases. This CDR3 has 12 amino acids. Germline CDR1 reads SQVTM; CDR2 reads ANQGSEA. V gave up 7 bases and J gave up 8 bases; unmatched junction bases: 5. The CDR3 is CSARQGADEQFF. CDR3 DNA: TGCAGCGCGCGACAGGGGGCCGATGAGCAGTTCTTC.

CDR3 DNA sequence: TGTGCCAGCAGTCCCTGGGGACAGAACTATGGCTACACCTTC. This sequence encodes CASSPWGQNYGYTF. The chain couples TRBV28 to TRBJ1-2, with 7 bases identical to TRBD1. The J segment lost 2 bases and the V segment lost 5 bases, leaving 5 bases of the junction unmatched. Germline V gene sequence: CDR1 MDHEN, CDR2 SYDVKM. CDR3 length equals 14 residues.

In this sample, this clone turned up a few times. This sequence joins TRBV6-1 and TRBJ2-6; D not resolved. V shed 3 bases and J shed 0 bases, with 21 bases lying between them. The germline gives CDR1 MNHNS, CDR2 SASEGT. This CDR3 has 20 residues. CDR3 residues: CASSDLGLGSPRSGANVLTF. CDR3 coding DNA: TGTGCCAGCAGTGATCTCGGTTTGGGCAGCCCACGCTCTGGGGCCAACGTCCTGACTTTC.

The chain recombines TRBV5-4 with TRBJ1-2, with 7 bases lining up with TRBD1. The CDR3 is made up of 11 amino acids. CDR1 and CDR2 from the germline V gene are SGHNT and YYREEE (reference sequence). Trimming cost V 4 bases and J 12 bases; bases outside gene matches: 6. The CDR3 DNA reads TGTGCCAGCAGCAAGACAGGGAGCGACACCTTC. Amino acids: CASSKTGSDTF.

The J gene is TRBJ2-1, the V gene TRBV5-5; 12 bases are a match to TRBD2. V was pared by 4 bases and J by 2 bases, with 13 bases of the junction left unmatched. The CDR3 has 19 residues. The germline V gene encodes CDR1 SGHKS and CDR2 YYEKEE (reference sequence). The chain's CDR3 is CASSGTGTSGFGTYNEQFF. CDR3 DNA sequence: TGTGCCAGCAGCGGAACCGGGACTAGCGGGTTTGGGACCTACAATGAGCAGTTCTTC.

The CDR3 coding sequence is TGTGCCAGCAGCTCGCCACTAGCGGGAGGCACTTACAATGAGCAGTTCTTC. Translation gives CASSSPLAGGTYNEQFF. The V gene is TRBV5-4, the J gene TRBJ2-1; TRBD2 matches 12 bases. The CDR3 sequence is 17 residues long. V gave up 3 bases and J gave up 4 bases; unmatched junction bases: 8. Germline-derived CDR1 and CDR2 are SGHNT and YYREEE (reference sequence).

V gene TRBV5-1 combines with J gene TRBJ2-5; TRBD1 matches at 7 bases. The V segment lost 3 bases and the J segment 3 bases; nucleotides outside the gene matches: 8. The CDR3 consists of 15 residues. Per the germline V gene, CDR1 is SGHRS and CDR2 is YFSETQ. For the CDR3, the DNA is TGCGCCAGCAGCTGGGCCGGGACAGCTGAAGAGACCCAGTACTTC. Amino acids: CASSWAGTAEETQYF. The whole variable domain, remainder taken from reference TRBV5-1 and TRBJ2-5, is KAGVTQTPRYLIKTRGQQVTLSCSPISGHRSVSWYQQTPGQGLQFLFEYFSETQRNKGNFPGRFSGRQFSNSRSEMNVSTLELGDSALYLCASSWAGTAEETQYFGPGTRLLVL.

This chain connects TRBV28 to TRBJ1-2; D not resolved. Trimming stripped 6 bases from V and 1 base from J, with 6 bases between. CDR3 length equals 12 residues. Germline loops: CDR1 MDHEN, CDR2 SYDVKM. In nucleotides, the CDR3 is TGTGCCAGCAGCTTTATTAACTATGGCTACACCTTC. Encoded protein: CASSFINYGYTF.

This rearrangement joins TRBV19 to TRBJ1-1; unclear D gene. The CDR3 length is 14 residues. Trimming left V 2 bases short and J 7 bases short, with 14 bases between. Germline V gene lookup returns CDR1 LNHDA and CDR2 SQIVND (reference sequence). CDR3 bases: TGTGCCAGTAGTATAACTGGAGGGTACGGTGAAGCTTTCTTT. This sequence encodes CASSITGGYGEAFF. Drawing the rest from reference TRBV19 and TRBJ1-1, the complete variable domain is DGGITQSPKYLFRKEGQNVTLSCEQNLNHDAMYWYRQDPGQGLRLIYYSQIVNDFQKGDIAEGYSVSREKKESFPLTVTSAQKNPTAFYLCASSITGGYGEAFFGQGTRLTVV.

J is TRBJ2-7 and V is TRBV5-1, with TRBD1 as a possible D gene (6 bases). The V end was cut by 0 bases, the J end by 6 bases, with 10 bases between. The CDR3 is made up of 13 amino acids. Germline V lookup: CDR1 SGHRS, CDR2 YFSETQ. Here the CDR3 DNA reads TGCGCCAGCAGCTTGGGACAGGCGGGCGAGCAGTACTTC. Amino acids: CASSLGQAGEQYF.

The chain has TRBV5-1 and TRBJ2-1; D might be TRBD2 (6 bases). Trimming stripped 4 bases from V and 0 bases from J, with 14 bases between. The length of the CDR3 is 16 residues. The germline CDR1 and CDR2 sequences are SGHRS and YFSETQ. CDR3 sequence (DNA): TGCGCCAGCAGCCCTATCACCGGGAGCTCCTACAATGAGCAGTTCTTC. It specifies CASSPITGSSYNEQFF.

This clone was detected once. The chain couples TRBV5-1 to TRBJ2-3; D gene uncertain. V was cut by 2 bases and J by 0 bases, with 7 bases left in between. Looked up from germline, CDR1 is SGHRS and CDR2 is YFSETQ. The CDR3 has 14 amino acids. CDR3 residues: CASSFETSTDTQYF. Here the CDR3 DNA reads TGCGCCAGCAGCTTCGAGACTAGCACAGATACGCAGTATTTT.

The V and J genes are TRBV4-2 and TRBJ2-1; D remains unclear. CDR3 length: 13 residues. Trimming stripped 3 bases from V and 8 bases from J, with 11 bases between. Germline V gene sequence: CDR1 LGHNA, CDR2 YNFKEQ. CDR3 protein: CASSHPARDEQFF. The CDR3 DNA reads TGTGCCAGCAGCCACCCCGCACGGGATGAGCAGTTCTTC.

The V call is TRBV4-1, the J call TRBJ1-5; D might be TRBD1 (6 bases). Germline loops: CDR1 MGHRA, CDR2 YSYEKL. Trimming removed 3 bases at V and 5 bases at J, with 8 bases between. CDR3 size: 13 residues. CDR3 residues: CASSQQGYQPQHF. The CDR3 bases are TGCGCCAGCAGCCAGCAGGGGTATCAGCCCCAGCATTTT.

J is TRBJ1-2 and V is TRBV9; possible D gene TRBD1, 5 bases. This CDR3 comprises 13 residues. Germline V CDR1 and CDR2: SGDLS, YYNGEE. V was clipped by 1 base and J by 5 bases, with 9 bases between them. CDR3 sequence reads: CASSVTPGYGYTF. The CDR3 region has the DNA TGTGCCAGCAGCGTAACCCCAGGGTATGGCTACACCTTC.

This clone showed up just a few times. V and J are TRBV9 and TRBJ2-1, with TRBD2 matching 10 bases. Germline assignment: CDR1 SGDLS and CDR2 YYNGEE. The CDR3 is 16 residues long. V lost 0 bases to trimming and J lost 3 bases; unmatched junction nucleotides: 3. The DNA of the CDR3 is TGTGCCAGCAGCGTAGCTCTAGCGGGAGTCTACAATGAGCAGTTCTTC. This gives the protein CASSVALAGVYNEQFF.

The V and J genes are TRBV30 and TRBJ2-1; D is perhaps TRBD1 (5 bases). Deletions cut 0 bases from V and 8 bases from J, with 17 bases between. There are 15 residues in the CDR3. Looked up from germline, CDR1 is GTSNPN and CDR2 is SVGIG (reference sequence). This CDR3 is CAWSVEGPDNDEQFF. The CDR3 nucleotides are TGTGCCTGGAGTGTAGAAGGTCCGGACAACGATGAGCAGTTCTTC.

V is TRBV11-3 and J is TRBJ2-5; 7 bases fit TRBD2. Germline trimming cut 0 bases from V and 3 bases from J; bases unmatched to any gene: 19. From germline, CDR1 is SGHNT and CDR2 YENEEA. The CDR3 covers 20 residues. The CDR3 is CASSLDLKRSGTKYKETQYF. CDR3 nucleotide sequence: TGTGCCAGCAGCTTAGATCTAAAGCGCAGCGGGACGAAGTACAAAGAGACCCAGTACTTC.